This record looks at one T cell receptor (beta chain) sequence and its context. This specimen comes from a study of T cell responses to AZD1222 COVID-19 vaccine. Study overall: The study pooled second doses at about 4 or about 12 weeks.

Clones were sequenced by immunoSEQ multiplex PCR, and TCRdb holds only the in-frame ones, with some missing. Of 200,000 or so clones in the sample, over 80% were seen once. Trimming left V 5 bases short and J 7 bases short, with 15 bases between. Germline values: CDR1 LNHDA, CDR2 SQIVND (reference sequence). The CDR3 spans 14 residues. This chain links TRBV19 with TRBJ2-1, with TRBD2 as a possible D gene (6 bases). This TCR derives from an adult in good health. The sample here was peripheral blood, taken on day 0 of AZD1222 vaccination. The CDR3 is CASSRPGARNEQFF. CDR3 nucleotide sequence: TGTGCCAGTAGTCGGCCGGGAGCTCGGAATGAGCAGTTCTTC.